The 14 T cell receptor beta chains below were found in one sample sequenced in a study of STAT3 mutations in large granular lymphocyte leukemia. General study findings and limits: At least one immunodominant TCR beta clonotype appeared in every T-cell large granular lymphocyte leukemia patient.

Assay used: immunoSEQ multiplex PCR; TCRdb lists only in-frame clones, some missing. Among around 7,800 clones listed, 70% to 90% were seen once. No antigens are known for them. Source material: peripheral blood mononuclear cells. Receptors were obtained from an elderly man with T-cell large granular lymphocyte leukemia. Some clones in this sample may be carry-over from other donors' samples.

The chain joins TRBV5-4 to TRBJ2-7, with a possible D match to TRBD1 (5 bases). The V end was cut by 1 base, the J end by 5 bases, with 13 bases between. Germline-derived CDR1 and CDR2 are SGHNT and YYREEE (reference sequence). The length of the CDR3 is 14 residues. The CDR3 bases are TGTGCCAGCAGCTTGAGTCAGGGCTTCCACGAGCAGTACTTC. It is translated as CASSLSQGFHEQYF.

The V gene is TRBV4-2, the J gene TRBJ2-7; D unresolved. V lost 2 bases to trimming and J lost 2 bases, with 16 bases between them. The CDR3 spans 16 residues. Germline values: CDR1 LGHNA, CDR2 YNFKEQ. The CDR3 reads CASSQFLVGGPYEQYF. In DNA form, the CDR3 reads TGTGCCAGCAGCCAATTTCTGGTTGGTGGTCCCTACGAGCAGTACTTC.

Details on this clone: Mismatch with germline at one junction end may stem from a read error. The rearrangement uses TRBV5-3 and TRBJ1-2; weak D call: TRBD1 (5 bases). TRBV5-3 qualifies as an ORF whose function is uncertain. CDR3 size: 12 residues. As DNA, the CDR3 is TGTGCCAGAAGCTTGGGTCTCGGGGCAGGACGCTTC. This encodes CARSLGLGAGRF.

The chain recombines TRBV27 with TRBJ2-3; 9 bases agree with TRBD2. Germline V gives CDR1 MNHEY, CDR2 SMNVEV (reference sequence). The CDR3 runs to 17 residues. Unmatched junction bases numbered 12, after V lost 2 bases and J lost 6 bases. In DNA, the CDR3 is TGTGCCAGCAGTTTAGGGGTGACGCGGGGGGGCGGGGATACGCAGTATTTT. Translating gives CASSLGVTRGGGDTQYF.

V gene TRBV5-1 combines with J gene TRBJ2-1; 9 nucleotides line up with TRBD1. V trimming: 4 bases; J trimming: 4 bases; junction bases outside the gene matches: 6. This CDR3 is built from 15 residues. From germline, CDR1 is SGHRS and CDR2 YFSETQ. The CDR3 spells CASSPGTGWYNEQFF. The CDR3 coding sequence is TGCGCCAGCAGCCCCGGGACAGGGTGGTACAATGAGCAGTTCTTC.

Only a few counts were recorded for this clone. This chain connects TRBV5-1 to TRBJ1-5; no clear D gene. V lost 0 bases and J 5 bases, leaving 6 bases between the germline ends. This CDR3 comprises 13 residues. Germline values: CDR1 SGHRS, CDR2 YFSETQ. The CDR3 DNA sequence: TGCGCCAGCAGCTTGGACAGCTATCAGCCCCAGCATTTT. Amino acid sequence: CASSLDSYQPQHF.

Concerning this clone: One end of the junction fails to match germline, which may point to a read error. The chain combines TRBV4-3 with TRBJ1-5, with 7 bases matching TRBD1. Germline V gene data show CDR1 as LGHNA and CDR2 as YSLEER. There are 16 residues in the CDR3. The CDR3 reads CTSSQDTGVRGQPQHF. The CDR3, as DNA: TGCACCAGCAGCCAAGATACAGGGGTGAGGGGTCAGCCCCAGCATTTT.

V usage is TRBV7-8 and J usage is TRBJ1-4; 7 bases agree with TRBD1. J lost 8 bases, V lost 2 bases, and 8 bases had no gene match. Germline V lookup: CDR1 SGHVS, CDR2 FQNEAQ. This CDR3 is built from 15 residues. DNA for the CDR3: TGTGCCAGCAGCTTAAGTCAGGGGGTAGGGGAAAAACTGTTTTTT. The encoded protein is CASSLSQGVGEKLFF. The full variable domain, rest sourced from reference TRBV7-8 and TRBJ1-4, is GAGVSQSPRYKVAKRGQDVALRCDPISGHVSLFWYQQALGQGPEFLTYFQNEAQLDKSGLPSDRFFAERPEGSVSTLKIQRTQQEDSAVYLCASSLSQGVGEKLFFGSGTQLSVL.

This sequence joins TRBV30 and TRBJ1-5; weak D call: TRBD1 (5 bases). V shed 0 bases and J shed 2 bases, with 5 bases lying between them. Germline V gives CDR1 GTSNPN, CDR2 SVGIG (reference sequence). The CDR3 is 13 residues long. The CDR3 DNA follows: TGTGCCTGGAGTGTACAGGGCAATCAGCCCCAGCATTTT. Translating gives CAWSVQGNQPQHF.

J is TRBJ2-7 and V is TRBV5-4, with 11 positions matching TRBD2. Germline CDR1 and CDR2: SGHNT and YYREEE (reference sequence). CDR3 size: 14 residues. The trim removed 2 bases at V and 7 bases at J, leaving 5 bases unmatched. CDR3 DNA: TGTGCCAGCAGCTTATTAGCGGGGGGGCGGGAGCAGTACTTC. It codes for CASSLLAGGREQYF.

This clone was observed a single time. The chain carries TRBV5-1 and TRBJ1-5, with unresolved D. CDR1 and CDR2 (germline): SGHRS, YFSETQ. The CDR3 is 14 residues long. The V gene lost 0 bases and the J gene lost 0 bases, with 4 bases spanning the gap. The CDR3 DNA reads as TGCGCCAGCAGCTTGGCCCCTAGCAATCAGCCCCAGCATTTT. This gives the protein CASSLAPSNQPQHF. Together with reference TRBV5-1 and TRBJ1-5, the CDR3 gives the full variable domain: KAGVTQTPRYLIKTRGQQVTLSCSPISGHRSVSWYQQTPGQGLQFLFEYFSETQRNKGNFPGRFSGRQFSNSRSEMNVSTLELGDSALYLCASSLAPSNQPQHFGDGTRLSIL.

V gene TRBV15 combines with J gene TRBJ2-5; D is tentatively TRBD1 or TRBD2 (5 bases each). The ends were cut back, 3 bases at V and 4 bases at J, with 15 bases in the middle. There are 15 residues in the CDR3. Germline CDR1 LNHNV, CDR2 YYDKDF (reference sequence). The CDR3 nucleotides read TGTGCCACCAGCAGGGGTCGGTCTGGGGGAGAGACCCAGTACTTC. Translation gives CATSRGRSGGETQYF.

The chain has TRBV5-1 and TRBJ2-3; the match to TRBD1 covers 8 bases. After removal of 6 bases from V and 2 bases from J, the junction contained 5 bases not matched to a gene. This CDR3 comprises 14 residues. Germline V gene lookup returns CDR1 SGHRS and CDR2 YFSETQ. The CDR3 sequence is CASTNRGSTDTQYF. The CDR3 nucleotides read TGCGCCAGCACCAACAGGGGGTCCACAGATACGCAGTATTTT. Based on the CDR3 plus reference TRBV5-1 and TRBJ2-3, the full variable domain is KAGVTQTPRYLIKTRGQQVTLSCSPISGHRSVSWYQQTPGQGLQFLFEYFSETQRNKGNFPGRFSGRQFSNSRSEMNVSTLELGDSALYLCASTNRGSTDTQYFGPGTRLTVL.

This chain links TRBV4-3 with TRBJ1-1; D may be TRBD1 (6 bases). Germline loops: CDR1 LGHNA, CDR2 YSLEER. Trimming shortened V by 0 bases and J by 4 bases, and 12 bases separated the two germline ends. The CDR3 runs 15 residues. The CDR3 spells CASSQEGGGSTEAFF. CDR3 nucleotides: TGCGCCAGCAGCCAAGAAGGGGGTGGGAGCACTGAAGCTTTCTTT.